The 19 T cell receptor beta chains below all came from one sample that was sequenced in a study of identical twins. TCRdb reanalysed the 5' RACE reads using MiXCR and keeps one entry per CDR3 protein. The repertoire includes 1.5 million to 2 million distinct CDR3 sequences, 25% to 35% of them detected once, and around 0.3% sits in the top ten. Material: cord blood. The receptor source for this set is a newborn girl in good health.

This clonotype was picked up a small number of times. The chain has TRBV5-1 and TRBJ2-7; 10 positions match TRBD1. Germline V gene sequence: CDR1 SGHRS, CDR2 YFSETQ. The CDR3 runs 15 residues. After removal of 3 bases from V and 2 bases from J, the junction contained 5 bases not matched to a gene. CDR3 protein: CASSWGTGEPYEQYF. DNA for the CDR3: TGCGCCAGCAGCTGGGGGACAGGGGAGCCCTACGAGCAGTACTTC.

The chain carries TRBV7-2 and TRBJ2-6; D possibly corresponds to TRBD1 (6 bases). The germline V gene encodes CDR1 SGHTA and CDR2 FQGNSA. This CDR3 has 20 amino acids. Trimming pared 1 base from V and 0 bases from J, leaving 19 bases between. CDR3 sequence: CASSLGGGGSPFSGANVLTF. In nucleotides, the CDR3 is TGTGCCAGCAGCTTAGGGGGTGGGGGCTCCCCTTTCTCTGGGGCCAACGTCCTGACTTTC.

The chain combines TRBV7-2 with TRBJ2-5; 11 nucleotides align to TRBD1. V was clipped by 1 base and J by 11 bases; unmatched bases: 12. The CDR3 is made up of 16 amino acids. Germline lookup yields CDR1 SGHTA and CDR2 FQGNSA. The CDR3 bases are TGTGCCAGCAGCTTAGTAAGAGGACAGGGGGCAAATGAGCAGTACTTC. Protein sequence: CASSLVRGQGANEQYF.

This clonotype was picked up a small number of times. The chain combines TRBV29-1 with TRBJ1-6; D perhaps matches TRBD1 (6 bases). Germline CDR1 reads SQVTM; CDR2 reads ANQGSEA. The CDR3 spans 13 residues. Trimming shortened V by 7 bases and J by 6 bases, and 13 bases separated the two germline ends. The CDR3 region has the DNA TGCAGCGCCCAAAGGACAGCTAATTCACCCCTCCACTTT. Protein: CSAQRTANSPLHF.

This clonotype was observed many times. The chain uses TRBV29-1 and TRBJ1-2; tentatively, D is TRBD1 (6 bases). Per the germline V gene, CDR1 is SQVTM and CDR2 is ANQGSEA. Trimming left V 6 bases short and J 3 bases short, with 14 bases between. This CDR3 is built from 13 residues. The DNA for the CDR3 is TGCAGCGTGGGGGCCGTCAATCACTATGGCTACACCTTC. Its translation is CSVGAVNHYGYTF.

The chain links TRBV5-6 to TRBJ2-1; the match to TRBD2 covers 13 bases. CDR1 and CDR2 (germline): SGHDT, YYEEEE. The CDR3 totals 16 residues. Trimming removed 4 bases from V and 8 bases from J; junction bases left unmatched: 9. In DNA, the CDR3 is TGTGCCAGCAGCCGGGGACTAGCGGGATCTTGGTATGAGCAGTTCTTC. This codes for CASSRGLAGSWYEQFF.

V and J are TRBV15 and TRBJ1-5, with D perhaps matching TRBD1 (5 bases). The CDR3 consists of 17 residues. CDR1 and CDR2 (germline): LNHNV, YYDKDF (reference sequence). The ends were cut back, 0 bases at V and 0 bases at J, with 12 bases in the middle. CDR3 DNA sequence: TGTGCCACCAGCAGAGATTTGGGGCCTTATAGCAATCAGCCCCAGCATTTT. Translating it yields CATSRDLGPYSNQPQHF. Looking up the rest from reference TRBV15 and TRBJ1-5 gives the full variable domain: DAMVIQNPRYQVTQFGKPVTLSCSQTLNHNVMYWYQQKSSQAPKLLFHYYDKDFNNEADTPDNFQSRRPNTSFCFLDIRSPGLGDTAMYLCATSRDLGPYSNQPQHFGDGTRLSIL.

On this clonotype itself: The junction differs from germline at one of its ends, possibly a read error. The genes are TRBV4-1 and TRBJ2-1; D is unresolved. CDR1 MGHRA and CDR2 YSYEKL come from the germline V gene. This CDR3 is built from 13 residues. CDR3 nucleotides: TGCGCCAGCGGCCAAGAGGTATACAATGAGCAGTTCTTC. It encodes CASGQEVYNEQFF.

The chain uses TRBV14 and TRBJ1-1; D uncertain. CDR1 is SGHDN and CDR2 is FVKESK in the germline V gene. The CDR3 extends over 15 amino acids. Trimming took 1 base from V and 5 from J, leaving 14 bases between them. This CDR3 is CASSQGYSRWTEAFF. The CDR3 nucleotides are TGTGCCAGCAGCCAAGGGTACAGCCGGTGGACTGAAGCTTTCTTT.

In its sample, this clonotype was seen once. The chain joins TRBV27 to TRBJ1-5; D ambiguous. The CDR3 length is 15 residues. Germline V gene data show CDR1 as MNHEY and CDR2 as SMNVEV (reference sequence). The ends were cut back, 6 bases at V and 4 bases at J, with 16 bases in the middle. The CDR3 sequence: CASSLIQAPNQPQHF. In nucleotides, the CDR3 is TGTGCCAGCAGCTTAATCCAGGCCCCTAATCAGCCCCAGCATTTT.

The table lists this clonotype with many counts. V is TRBV7-2 and J is TRBJ2-3; 7 positions agree with TRBD2. This CDR3 is 14 amino acids long. Per germline, CDR1 SGHTA and CDR2 FQGNSA. J lost 1 base, V lost 6 bases, and 4 bases had no gene match. The CDR3 loop reads CASRRTSGTDTQYF. The CDR3 nucleotides are TGTGCCAGCAGACGAACTAGCGGCACAGATACGCAGTATTTT.

This clonotype has just a few counts. This chain joins TRBV4-1 and TRBJ2-3; 11 nucleotides match TRBD2. The CDR3 has 15 amino acids. Germline V CDR1 and CDR2: MGHRA, YSYEKL. With V trimmed by 1 base and J by 7 bases, 4 bases remained unmatched. CDR3 residues: CASSQVSSGGNTQYF. Here the CDR3 DNA reads TGCGCCAGCAGCCAAGTGTCTAGCGGGGGGAATACGCAGTATTTT.

The rearrangement joins TRBV28 to TRBJ2-1, with D unresolved. With the DNA end fitting TRBJ2-7 better, the J assignment may be wrong. The germline gives CDR1 MDHEN, CDR2 SYDVKM. The CDR3 is 16 residues long. The CDR3 reads CASSSLPGRSYNEQYF. CDR3 nucleotide sequence: TGTGCCAGCAGTTCCCTTCCCGGCAGGTCCTACAATGAGCAGTACTTC.

As for this clonotype: A much larger clone differs from this one at a single base, so this may be a read error. The V gene is TRBV29-1, the J gene TRBJ2-1, with D tentatively TRBD2 (5 bases). Judging by the DNA end, TRBJ2-7 fits better; the J call may be wrong. Germline V lookup: CDR1 SQVTM, CDR2 ANQGSEA. This CDR3 has 14 residues. As DNA, the CDR3 is TGCAGCGTTGGCACTAGAGGGCCTAACAATGAGCAGTACTTC. The encoded protein is CSVGTRGPNNEQYF.

This clonotype occurred once. The chain employs TRBV12-3 or TRBV12-4 and TRBJ2-1; TRBD2 might be the D (6 bases). V dropped 5 bases and J dropped 0 bases, with 14 bases sitting between them. The CDR3 covers 16 residues. The CDR3 coding sequence is TGTGCCAGCAGTCCCCCCGGGAGAAGCTCCTACAATGAGCAGTTCTTC. This codes for CASSPPGRSSYNEQFF.

This rearrangement joins TRBV7-2 to TRBJ2-1; D gene uncertain. Germline assignment: CDR1 SGHTA and CDR2 FQGNSA. This CDR3 has 13 residues. V was clipped by 6 bases and J by 4 bases, with 10 bases between them. The chain's CDR3 is CASRFAAYNEQFF. The DNA for the CDR3 is TGTGCCAGCAGGTTCGCAGCATACAATGAGCAGTTCTTC.

The chain couples TRBV21-1 to TRBJ2-4; the table assigns TRBD1, which was not confirmed against the DNA. The J call may be wrong; the DNA end is better matched by TRBJ2-7. TRBV21-1 is assigned pseudogene status. CDR3 length: 16 residues. The CDR3 sequence is CASMRQGPLWIYEQYF. The CDR3 bases are TGTGCCAGCATGCGACAAGGGCCCCTGTGGATCTACGAGCAGTACTTC.

The V gene is TRBV12-3 or TRBV12-4, the J gene TRBJ1-2; D unclear. Trimming cost V 5 bases and J 2 bases, with 12 bases left between them. CDR3 length equals 14 residues. The CDR3 sequence is CASSESYRNYGYTF. Here the CDR3 DNA reads TGTGCCAGCAGTGAGTCGTATCGGAACTATGGCTACACCTTC.

The chain links TRBV20-1 to TRBJ2-7; D possibly corresponds to TRBD2 (5 bases). Germline V gene sequence: CDR1 DFQATT, CDR2 SNEGSKA (reference sequence). CDR3 length: 13 amino acids. V lost 6 bases, J lost 4 bases, and 16 bases lay in between. The CDR3 region is CSAKGFGGYEQYF. CDR3 nucleotide sequence: TGCAGTGCCAAGGGATTCGGAGGTTACGAGCAGTACTTC.